These 21 T cell receptor beta chains were all obtained from the same sample, sequenced in a study of T cells after yellow fever vaccination. TCRdb called the 5' RACE reads again in MiXCR, with one record for every CDR3 protein. The repertoire consists of approximately 580,000 distinct CDR3 sequences, with roughly 17% occurring once and the leading ten covering roughly 17%. The starting material was PBMCs, obtained roughly 5 days after the first yellow fever vaccination. Receptors were obtained from a man aged 18 to 29 who received the YFV17D yellow fever vaccine.

The rearrangement joins TRBV4-2 to TRBJ1-1; maybe TRBD1 (5 bases). The CDR3 is 15 amino acids. The germline CDR1 and CDR2 sequences are LGHNA and YNFKEQ. The V end was cut by 0 bases, the J end by 0 bases, with 8 bases between. CDR3 nucleotide sequence: TGTGCCAGCAGCCAAGAGCGACAGCTGAACACTGAAGCTTTCTTT. As protein: CASSQERQLNTEAFF.

CDR3 amino acids: CASSATTSGGAQGTQYF. The CDR3 nucleotides read TGTGCCAGCAGCGCCACCACTAGCGGGGGGGCACAAGGTACGCAGTATTTT. This sequence joins TRBV9 and TRBJ2-3, with 13 bases lining up with TRBD2. V trimming: 3 bases; J trimming: 8 bases; junction bases outside the gene matches: 12. This CDR3 has 17 amino acids. The germline gives CDR1 SGDLS, CDR2 YYNGEE. The variable domain in full, completed from reference TRBV9 and TRBJ2-3, reads DSGVTQTPKHLITATGQRVTLRCSPRSGDLSVYWYQQSLDQGLQFLIQYYNGEERAKGNILERFSAQQFPDLHSELNLSSLELGDSALYFCASSATTSGGAQGTQYFGPGTRLTVL.

The chain employs TRBV7-9 and TRBJ1-2; D perhaps matches TRBD1 (5 bases). V lost 5 bases, J lost 2 bases, and 12 bases lay in between. CDR1 and CDR2 (germline): SEHNR, FQNEAQ (reference sequence). This CDR3 contains 14 residues. CDR3 sequence: CASSTTATNYGYTF. DNA of the CDR3: TGTGCCAGCAGCACGACAGCGACCAACTATGGCTACACCTTC.

V and J are TRBV20-1 and TRBJ1-5; no firm D call. CDR1 and CDR2 from the germline V gene are DFQATT and SNEGSKA (reference sequence). CDR3 size: 14 residues. The V and J ends lost 4 bases and 5 bases respectively, with 15 bases between them. The CDR3 reads CSAIPGSGDQPQHF. The CDR3 coding sequence is TGCAGTGCTATCCCGGGATCGGGAGATCAGCCCCAGCATTTT.

The rearrangement uses TRBV10-1 and TRBJ1-1; D is unclear. CDR3 length equals 17 residues. The V end was cut by 6 bases, the J end by 2 bases, with 22 bases between. Germline CDR1 is WNHNN and CDR2 is SYGVQD (reference sequence). The CDR3 region has the DNA TGCGCCAGCAGAGAGAACGCGGGTCACCAAGTCAACACTGAAGCTTTCTTT. The encoded protein is CASRENAGHQVNTEAFF.

This clonotype was picked up a small number of times. The chain couples TRBV4-3 to TRBJ2-3, with TRBD2 matching 9 bases. This CDR3 is 14 amino acids long. With 4 bases clipped from V and 2 bases from J, the junction kept 1 base outside the gene matches. Germline V lookup: CDR1 LGHNA, CDR2 YSLEER. This CDR3 is CASSRGGVTDTQYF. The CDR3 nucleotides are TGCGCCAGCAGCCGCGGGGGGGTCACAGATACGCAGTATTTT.

There are a few counts of this clonotype. V usage is TRBV2 and J usage is TRBJ1-5; D gene unclear. The CDR3 loop spans 13 amino acids. The V and J ends lost 7 bases and 4 bases respectively, with 11 bases between them. In germline, CDR1 is SNHLY, CDR2 FYNNEI. The CDR3 here is CASKGDNNQPQHF. The CDR3 bases are TGTGCCAGCAAAGGCGACAATAATCAGCCCCAGCATTTT. Complete variable domain (other parts from reference TRBV2 and TRBJ1-5): EPEVTQTPSHQVTQMGQEVILRCVPISNHLYFYWYRQILGQKVEFLVSFYNNEISEKSEIFDDQFSVERPDGSNFTLKIRSTKLEDSAMYFCASKGDNNQPQHFGDGTRLSIL.

This clonotype was seen repeatedly, ten times or more. The rearrangement joins TRBV5-1 to TRBJ2-7; D unclear. Germline V CDR1 and CDR2: SGHRS, YFSETQ. Deletions cut 0 bases from V and 6 bases from J, with 10 bases between. The CDR3 spans 13 residues. This chain's CDR3 is CASSLGLAAEQYF. The DNA for the CDR3 is TGCGCCAGCAGCTTGGGGTTGGCCGCCGAGCAGTACTTC.

J is TRBJ2-3 and V is TRBV7-8, with 7 bases matching TRBD2. J was trimmed by 6 bases and V by 6 bases; bases with no gene match: 12. This CDR3 spans 15 amino acids. Germline assignment: CDR1 SGHVS and CDR2 FQNEAQ. DNA of the CDR3: TGTGCCAGCAGTCAATTGGGCAGCGGGGAGGATACGCAGTATTTT. Encoded protein: CASSQLGSGEDTQYF.

The V and J genes are TRBV5-1 and TRBJ1-1; tentative D call: TRBD1 (5 bases). V lost 3 bases and J lost 1, with 16 bases in between. Germline lookup yields CDR1 SGHRS and CDR2 YFSETQ. CDR3 length: 16 amino acids. DNA for the CDR3: TGCGCCAGCAGCTCGAATCCAGGGTTAAAGAACACTGAAGCTTTCTTT. Residues: CASSSNPGLKNTEAFF.

This clonotype was picked up a small number of times. The chain combines TRBV29-1 with TRBJ1-5, with D possibly TRBD1 on 5 matching bases. The CDR3 extends over 15 amino acids. Germline V lookup: CDR1 SQVTM, CDR2 ANQGSEA. The V and J ends lost 0 bases and 0 bases respectively, with 9 bases between them. The CDR3 loop is CSVEDRRVSNQPQHF. The CDR3 coding sequence is TGCAGCGTTGAAGATCGCAGGGTTAGCAATCAGCCCCAGCATTTT.

The chain uses TRBV11-2 and TRBJ2-7; D possibly matches TRBD1 or TRBD2 (5 bases each). Trimming left V 9 bases short and J 4 bases short, with 13 bases between. Germline CDR1 and CDR2: SGHAT and FQNNGV. The CDR3 has 12 amino acids. The CDR3 protein is CASQRGPYEQYF. CDR3 nucleotide sequence: TGTGCCAGTCAGAGGGGCCCATACGAGCAGTACTTC.

This clonotype has more than one count but fewer than ten. V usage is TRBV3-1 and J usage is TRBJ2-1; D not certain. V was cut by 0 bases and J by 0 bases, with 6 bases left in between. The length of the CDR3 is 15 residues. CDR1 is LGHDT, CDR2 YNNKEL, per germline (reference sequence). The CDR3 here is CASSQEISSYNEQFF. In DNA form, the CDR3 reads TGTGCCAGCAGCCAAGAGATTAGCTCCTACAATGAGCAGTTCTTC.

This clonotype was seen a few times. The genes are TRBV12-3 or TRBV12-4 and TRBJ2-5, with 11 bases that match TRBD2. The CDR3 is 16 residues long. V gave up 4 bases and J gave up 0 bases; unmatched junction bases: 4. The CDR3 DNA follows: TGTGCCAGCAGTTCCTTACTAGCGGGGGACCAAGAGACCCAGTACTTC. Its translation: CASSSLLAGDQETQYF.

This chain connects TRBV7-8 to TRBJ2-7, with 8 bases matching TRBD1. The CDR3 consists of 13 residues. Germline loops: CDR1 SGHVS, CDR2 FQNEAQ. V shed 5 bases and J 5 bases; nucleotides not matched to a gene: 5. This chain's CDR3 is CASSRTGKDEQYV. The CDR3 DNA follows: TGTGCCAGCAGCCGGACAGGGAAAGACGAGCAGTACGTC.

This clonotype was recorded many times. J is TRBJ1-6 and V is TRBV6-1; possibly TRBD1 for D (6 bases). Germline V gene lookup returns CDR1 MNHNS and CDR2 SASEGT. The CDR3 sequence is 15 residues long. The V and J ends lost 7 bases and 7 bases respectively, with 17 bases between them. DNA of the CDR3: TGTGCCAGCAACCATCGAGGGGGGAGGAATTCACCCCTCCACTTT. Its protein is CASNHRGGRNSPLHF.

In this sample, this clonotype turned up a few times. J is TRBJ1-1 and V is TRBV5-4, with TRBD1 as a possible D gene (5 bases). This CDR3 is 14 amino acids long. V was pared by 0 bases and J by 4 bases, with 10 bases between. Germline V gene data show CDR1 as SGHNT and CDR2 as YYREEE (reference sequence). The CDR3, as DNA: TGTGCCAGCAGCTTGGGGGGCGCGACCACTGAAGCTTTCTTT. Its protein is CASSLGGATTEAFF.

This chain connects TRBV2 to TRBJ1-3; D is uncertain. The CDR3 runs 13 residues. Germline values: CDR1 SNHLY, CDR2 FYNNEI. With 4 bases removed from V and 2 bases from J, the gap between germline ends came to 6 bases. The CDR3 nucleotides are TGTGCCAGCAGTGGACAAGCTGGAAACACCATATATTTT. This translates into CASSGQAGNTIYF.

This clonotype has a handful of counts. The J gene is TRBJ2-2, the V gene TRBV12-3 or TRBV12-4, with 12 bases lining up with TRBD2. CDR3 length: 14 amino acids. V shed 11 bases and J 6 bases; nucleotides not matched to a gene: 7. CDR3 region: CACLAGGPPGELFF. The CDR3 nucleotides read TGTGCCTGTCTAGCGGGGGGGCCCCCCGGGGAGCTGTTTTTT.

This clonotype occurred a few times. V gene TRBV7-2 combines with J gene TRBJ1-2; TRBD1 matches 7 bases. The CDR3 spans 13 residues. Germline V gene data show CDR1 as SGHTA and CDR2 as FQGNSA. J was trimmed by 3 bases and V by 6 bases; bases with no gene match: 4. The CDR3 DNA follows: TGTGCCAGCAGTGAGACAGGGTACTATGGCTACACCTTC. Its protein is CASSETGYYGYTF.

Of note for this clonotype: This may come from a read error, since a much larger clone is one base off. The J gene is TRBJ1-4, the V gene TRBV7-9; D is uncertain. The germline CDR1 and CDR2 sequences are SEHNR and FQNEAQ (reference sequence). The CDR3 sequence is 16 residues long. The CDR3 sequence: CASSLGRRATNEKPFF. The CDR3 nucleotides are TGTGCCAGCAGCTTAGGAAGGAGGGCAACTAATGAAAAACCGTTTTTT. The whole variable domain, remainder taken from reference TRBV7-9 and TRBJ1-4, is DTGVSQNPRHKITKRGQNVTFRCDPISEHNRLYWYRQTLGQGPEFLTYFQNEAQLEKSRLLSDRFSAERPKGSFSTLEIQRTEQGDSAMYLCASSLGRRATNEKPFFGSGTQLSVL.